This T cell receptor beta chain derives from a study of shared clonotypes between healthy human individuals. The test was conducted at deep level. How the authors handled the data: In the immunoSEQ data, sequences were junction-only and lacked quality scores, so filtering differed. This table comes from immunoSEQ multiplex PCR, and its TCRdb copy is limited to in-frame clones, with some not included. The V and J calls and the clone size are those of that table, but D and trimming were determined from the DNA. The sample lists approximately 470,000 clones, around 80% seen once, with around 12% in the top ten. This CDR3 contains 13 residues. The germline gives CDR1 MNHNY, CDR2 SVGAGI (reference sequence). Deletions cut 5 bases from V and 1 base from J, with 8 bases between. To note about this clone: A much larger clone lies a single base off, so this may be a read error.

What was sequenced was PBMCs. This clonotype was obtained from a woman in her thirties or forties in good health. Some clones in this sample may be carry-over from other donors' samples. The chain is built from TRBV6-6 and TRBJ1-1; D unresolved. The CDR3 region is CASSPGENTEAFF. In nucleotides, the CDR3 is TGTGCCAGCAGTCCGGGTGAGAACACTGAAGCTTTCTTT.